This T cell receptor beta chain was found in a study of vaccination and CD4 T cells after COVID-19. Study in general: The study collected post-vaccine samples a median 72 days after dose two, with a range of 14 to 241.

CDR1 MNHEY and CDR2 SVGAGI come from the germline V gene. The CDR3 spans 14 residues. The ends were cut back, 0 bases at V and 4 bases at J, with 8 bases in the middle. Treatment indicated: approximately 11-day PBMC culture with coronavirus spike peptide pools or control peptides (ViraFEST assay). During the years 2011-2018, before the COVID-19 pandemic, the unexposed donor's CD4+ T cells were collected. ViraFEST grew antigen-specific T cells using peptide pools, then sequenced TCRs. Wells that each held 1.5 million to 2 million PBMCs were cultured with roughly 9.8 IU/ml IL-2 and about 9.8 ug/ml peptide pools. Worth noting for this clonotype: Its antigen is currently unknown.

With the Oncomine TCR Beta short-read assay, DNA from cultured CD4+ T cells was sequenced. TCRdb reprocessed the PCR reads via MiXCR and lists one record per CDR3 protein. The table has over 7,500 distinct CDR3 sequences, approximately 58% seen once; the top ten hold around 13%. The chain has TRBV6-5 and TRBJ2-3; perhaps TRBD2 as D (6 bases). The source of this sequence is a human donor in good health. Sequences were obtained from CD4+ T cells from blood, cultured in vitro. CDR3 in amino acids: CASSYSASADTQYF. The CDR3 DNA is TGTGCCAGCAGTTACTCGGCTAGCGCAGATACGCAGTATTTT.